This T cell receptor beta chain came from a study of blood T cells in healthy people across ages. Turning to this clonotype: Its antigen remains unidentified.

Next came a second PCR, run for 7 to 11 cycles, which used a sample-barcoded 5' primer along with a J-beta primer mix. Each TCR beta cDNA got a 12-nucleotide random molecular identifier. TCRdb re-derived calls from the 5' RACE reads in MiXCR, one entry per CDR3 protein. Here the sample spans approximately 800,000 distinct CDR3 sequences, roughly 64% being singletons. Peripheral blood was drawn, approximately 9.5 milliliters per donor. Per sample, at least 6 micrograms of total RNA were extracted. Study-wide results and caveats: Older age went with lower TCR beta diversity per million T cells, in a roughly linear way.

The CDR3 has 14 amino acids. Germline V CDR1 and CDR2: SGHAT, FQDESV (reference sequence). The chain employs TRBV11-1 and TRBJ2-5, with TRBD1 matching 10 bases. The DNA end is a closer match to TRBJ2-7, so the J assignment may be wrong. This TCR was recovered from a man younger than 40 in good health. The sequencing sample was made of blood. The CDR3 coding sequence is TGTGCCAGCAGCTTAGCGGGGACAGGGGACGAGCAGTACTTC. Translated, it gives CASSLAGTGDEQYF.